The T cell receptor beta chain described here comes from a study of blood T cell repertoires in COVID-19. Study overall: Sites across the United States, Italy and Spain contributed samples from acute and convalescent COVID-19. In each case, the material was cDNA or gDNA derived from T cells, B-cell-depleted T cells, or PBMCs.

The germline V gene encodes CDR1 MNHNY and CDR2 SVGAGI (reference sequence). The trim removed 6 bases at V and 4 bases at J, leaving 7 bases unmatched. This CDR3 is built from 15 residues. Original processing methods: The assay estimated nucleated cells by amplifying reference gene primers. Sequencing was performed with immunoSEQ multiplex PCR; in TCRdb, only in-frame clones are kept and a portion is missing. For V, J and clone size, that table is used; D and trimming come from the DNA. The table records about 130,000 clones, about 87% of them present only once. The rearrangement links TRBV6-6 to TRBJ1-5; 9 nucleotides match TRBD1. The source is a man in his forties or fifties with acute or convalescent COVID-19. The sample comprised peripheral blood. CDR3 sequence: CASSAGTGKNQPQHF. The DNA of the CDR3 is TGTGCCAGCAGCGCAGGGACAGGGAAGAATCAGCCCCAGCATTTT.